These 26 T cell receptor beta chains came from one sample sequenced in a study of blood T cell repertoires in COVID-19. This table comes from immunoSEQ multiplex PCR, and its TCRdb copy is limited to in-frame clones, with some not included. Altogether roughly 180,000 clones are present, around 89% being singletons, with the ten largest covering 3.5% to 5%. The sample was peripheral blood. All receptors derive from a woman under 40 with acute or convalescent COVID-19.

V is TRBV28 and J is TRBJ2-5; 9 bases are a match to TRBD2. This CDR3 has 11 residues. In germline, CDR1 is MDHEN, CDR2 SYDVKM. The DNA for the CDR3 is TGTGCGGCTAGCGGGATAAAGACCCAGTACTTC. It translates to CAASGIKTQYF.

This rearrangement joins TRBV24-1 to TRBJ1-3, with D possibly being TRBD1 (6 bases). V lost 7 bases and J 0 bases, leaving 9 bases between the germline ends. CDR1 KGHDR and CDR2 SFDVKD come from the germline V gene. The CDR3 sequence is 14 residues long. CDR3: CATRQGSSGNTIYF. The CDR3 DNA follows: TGTGCCACCAGACAGGGATCCTCTGGAAACACCATATATTTT.

The CDR3 nucleotides read TGTGCCAGCAGCGTGGCCCAGGGACTAGCGGGAGATACGCAGTATTTT. Its translation is CASSVAQGLAGDTQYF. The chain carries TRBV9 and TRBJ2-3; TRBD2 agrees at 12 bases. The germline V gene has CDR1 SGDLS and CDR2 YYNGEE. V shed 2 bases, J shed 5 bases, and the junction held 6 bases outside the gene matches. CDR3 length equals 16 residues.

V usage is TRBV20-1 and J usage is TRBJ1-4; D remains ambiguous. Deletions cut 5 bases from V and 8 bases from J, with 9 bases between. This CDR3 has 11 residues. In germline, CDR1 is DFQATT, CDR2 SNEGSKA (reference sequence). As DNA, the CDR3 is TGCAGTGCTGAAATTCGGGAAAAACTGTTTTTT. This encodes CSAEIREKLFF.

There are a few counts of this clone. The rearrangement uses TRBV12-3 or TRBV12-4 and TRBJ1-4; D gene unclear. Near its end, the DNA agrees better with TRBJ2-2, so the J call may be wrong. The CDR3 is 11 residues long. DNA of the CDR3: TGTGCCAGCAGTTTTTACAGGGAGCTGTTTTTT. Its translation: CASSFYRELFF.

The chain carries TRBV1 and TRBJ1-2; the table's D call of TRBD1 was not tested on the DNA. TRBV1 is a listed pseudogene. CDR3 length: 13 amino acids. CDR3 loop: CTSSQAGASGYTF. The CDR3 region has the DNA TGCACCAGCAGCCAAGCAGGGGCGAGCGGCTACACCTTC.

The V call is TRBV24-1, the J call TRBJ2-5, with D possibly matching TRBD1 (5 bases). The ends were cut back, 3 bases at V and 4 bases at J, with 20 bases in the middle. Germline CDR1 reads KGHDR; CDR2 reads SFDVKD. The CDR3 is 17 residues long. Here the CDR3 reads CATSDPRRGSNGETQYF. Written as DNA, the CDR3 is TGTGCCACCAGTGATCCCCGTAGGGGTTCTAATGGAGAGACCCAGTACTTC.

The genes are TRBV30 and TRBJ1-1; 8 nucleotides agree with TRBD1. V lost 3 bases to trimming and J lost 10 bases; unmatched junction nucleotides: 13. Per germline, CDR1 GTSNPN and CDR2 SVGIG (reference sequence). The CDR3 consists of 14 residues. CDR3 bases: TGTGCCTGGAGCCGACAGGGGTCGGTAGTTGGAGCTTTCTTT. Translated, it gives CAWSRQGSVVGAFF.

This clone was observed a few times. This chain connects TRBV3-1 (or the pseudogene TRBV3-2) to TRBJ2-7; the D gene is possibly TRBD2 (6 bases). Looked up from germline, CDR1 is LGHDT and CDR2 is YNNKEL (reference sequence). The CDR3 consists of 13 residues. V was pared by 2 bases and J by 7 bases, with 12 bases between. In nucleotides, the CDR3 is TGTGCCAGCAGCCAAACCCTTGGGGGGGAGCAGTACTTC. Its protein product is CASSQTLGGEQYF.

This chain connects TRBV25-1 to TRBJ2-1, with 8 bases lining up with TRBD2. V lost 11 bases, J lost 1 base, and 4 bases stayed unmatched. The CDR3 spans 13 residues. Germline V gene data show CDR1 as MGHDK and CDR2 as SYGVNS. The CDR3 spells CASGRGSYNEQFF. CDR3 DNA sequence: TGTGCCTCCGGGAGGGGGTCCTACAATGAGCAGTTCTTC. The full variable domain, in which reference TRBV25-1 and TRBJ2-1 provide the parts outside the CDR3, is EADIYQTPRYLVIGTGKKITLECSQTMGHDKMYWYQQDPGMELHLIHYSYGVNSTEKGDLSSESTVSRIRTEHFPLTLESARPSHTSQYLCASGRGSYNEQFFGPGTRLTVL.

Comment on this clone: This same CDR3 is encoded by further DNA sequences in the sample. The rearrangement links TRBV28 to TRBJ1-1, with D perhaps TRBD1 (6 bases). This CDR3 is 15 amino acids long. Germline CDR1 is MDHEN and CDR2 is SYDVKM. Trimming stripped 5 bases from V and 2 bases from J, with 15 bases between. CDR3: CASSPRGGSNTEAFF. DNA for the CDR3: TGTGCCAGCAGTCCACGAGGGGGTTCAAACACTGAAGCTTTCTTT.

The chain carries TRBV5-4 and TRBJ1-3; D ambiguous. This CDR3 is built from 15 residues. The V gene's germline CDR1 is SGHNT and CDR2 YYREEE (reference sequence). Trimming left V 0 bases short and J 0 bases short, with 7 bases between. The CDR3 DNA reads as TGTGCCAGCAGCTTGGGGCCCGCCTCTGGAAACACCATATATTTT. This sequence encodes CASSLGPASGNTIYF.

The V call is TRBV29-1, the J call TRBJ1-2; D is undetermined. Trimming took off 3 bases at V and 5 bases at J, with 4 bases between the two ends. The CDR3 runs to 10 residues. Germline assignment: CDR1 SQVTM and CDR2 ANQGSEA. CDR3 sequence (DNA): TGCAGCGTTGACCGGTATGGCTACACCTTC. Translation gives CSVDRYGYTF.

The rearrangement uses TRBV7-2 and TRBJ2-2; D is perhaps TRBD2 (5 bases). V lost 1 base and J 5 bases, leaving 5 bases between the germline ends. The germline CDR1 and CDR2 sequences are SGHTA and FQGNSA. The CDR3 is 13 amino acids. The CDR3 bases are TGTGCCAGCAGCTTAGAGCGGACCGGGGAGCTGTTTTTT. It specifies CASSLERTGELFF.

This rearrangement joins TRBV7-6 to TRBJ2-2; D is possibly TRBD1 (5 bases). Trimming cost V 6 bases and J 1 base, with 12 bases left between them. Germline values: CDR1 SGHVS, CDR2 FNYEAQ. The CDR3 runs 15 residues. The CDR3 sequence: CASSLLTGNTGELFF. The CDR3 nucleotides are TGTGCCAGCAGTCTCCTTACAGGGAACACCGGGGAGCTGTTTTTT.

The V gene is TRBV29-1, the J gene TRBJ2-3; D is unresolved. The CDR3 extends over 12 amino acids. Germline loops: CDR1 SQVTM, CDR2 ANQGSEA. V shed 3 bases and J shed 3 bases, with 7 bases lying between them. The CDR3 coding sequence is TGCAGCGTTGACACCGGGACAGATACGCAGTATTTT. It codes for CSVDTGTDTQYF.

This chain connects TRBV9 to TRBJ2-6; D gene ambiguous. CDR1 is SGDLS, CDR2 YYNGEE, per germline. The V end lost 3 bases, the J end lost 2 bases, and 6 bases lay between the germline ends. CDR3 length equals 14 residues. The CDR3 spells CASSAGPGANVLTF. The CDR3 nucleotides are TGTGCCAGCAGCGCTGGGCCTGGGGCCAACGTCCTGACTTTC.

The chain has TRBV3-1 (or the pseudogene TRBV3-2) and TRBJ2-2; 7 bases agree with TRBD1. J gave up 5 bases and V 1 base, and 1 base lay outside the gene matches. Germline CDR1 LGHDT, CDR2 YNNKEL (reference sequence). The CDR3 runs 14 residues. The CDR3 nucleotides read TGTGCCAGCAGCCAAGCGGACAGGACCGGGGAGCTGTTTTTT. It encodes CASSQADRTGELFF.

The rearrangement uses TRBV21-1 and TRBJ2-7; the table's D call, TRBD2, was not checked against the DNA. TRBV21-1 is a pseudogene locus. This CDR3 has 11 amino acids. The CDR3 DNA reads TGTGCCAGCAGCAAAGAATGTCGGCAGTACTTC. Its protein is CASSKECRQYF.

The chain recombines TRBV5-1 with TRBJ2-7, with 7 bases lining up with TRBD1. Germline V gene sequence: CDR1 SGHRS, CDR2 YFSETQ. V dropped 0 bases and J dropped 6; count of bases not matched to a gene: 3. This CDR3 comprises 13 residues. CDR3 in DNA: TGCGCCAGCAGCTTGGGACAGGGTGGCGAGCAGTACTTC. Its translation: CASSLGQGGEQYF.

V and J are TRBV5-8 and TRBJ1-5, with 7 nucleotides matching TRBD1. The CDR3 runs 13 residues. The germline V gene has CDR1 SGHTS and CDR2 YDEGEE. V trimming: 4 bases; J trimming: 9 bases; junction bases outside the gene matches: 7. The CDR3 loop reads CASSIRQGRPQHF. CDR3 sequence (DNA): TGTGCCAGCAGCATCAGACAGGGTAGGCCCCAGCATTTT. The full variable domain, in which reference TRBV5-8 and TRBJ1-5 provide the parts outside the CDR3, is EAGVTQSPTHLIKTRGQQATLRCSPISGHTSVYWYQQALGLGLQFLLWYDEGEERNRGNFPPRFSGRQFPNYSSELNVNALELEDSALYLCASSIRQGRPQHFGDGTRLSIL.

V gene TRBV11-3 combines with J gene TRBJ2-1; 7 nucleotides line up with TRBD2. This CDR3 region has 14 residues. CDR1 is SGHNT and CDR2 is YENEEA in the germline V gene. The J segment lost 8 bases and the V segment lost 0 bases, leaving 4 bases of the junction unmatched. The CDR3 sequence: CASSLEAGADEQFF. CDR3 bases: TGTGCCAGCAGCTTAGAGGCGGGAGCCGATGAGCAGTTCTTC.

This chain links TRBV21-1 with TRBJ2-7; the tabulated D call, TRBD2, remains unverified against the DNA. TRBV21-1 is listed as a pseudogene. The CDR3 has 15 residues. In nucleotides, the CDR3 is TGTGCCAGCAGCAAAGTAGGGGGGGAACCTCTCGAGCAGTACTTC. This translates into CASSKVGGEPLEQYF.

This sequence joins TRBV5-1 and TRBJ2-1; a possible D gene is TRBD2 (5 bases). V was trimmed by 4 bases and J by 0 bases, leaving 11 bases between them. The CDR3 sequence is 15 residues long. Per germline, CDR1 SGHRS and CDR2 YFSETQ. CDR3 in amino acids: CASSEGASSYNEQFF. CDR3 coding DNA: TGCGCCAGCAGCGAGGGTGCCTCCTCCTACAATGAGCAGTTCTTC.

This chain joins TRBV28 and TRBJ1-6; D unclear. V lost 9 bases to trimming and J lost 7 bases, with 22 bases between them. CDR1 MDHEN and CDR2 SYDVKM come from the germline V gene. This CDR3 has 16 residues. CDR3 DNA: TGTGCCAGTACTACCGCCTCCGCCAGTGGAAATTCACCCCTCCACTTT. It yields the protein CASTTASASGNSPLHF.

The CDR3 region is CSALGGIYNEQFF. The CDR3, as DNA: TGCAGCGCCCTAGGAGGAATATACAATGAGCAGTTCTTC. The gene calls are TRBV29-1 and TRBJ2-1; D possibly corresponds to TRBD2 (5 bases). The CDR3 spans 13 residues. Germline CDR1 and CDR2: SQVTM and ANQGSEA. Trimming stripped 7 bases from V and 4 bases from J, with 14 bases between.